This is a list of T cell receptor beta chains from one sample in a study of blood T cell repertoires in COVID-19. Some clones are missing from TCRdb's copy, which holds only in-frame ones; the method was immunoSEQ multiplex PCR. The table records roughly 570,000 clones, about 89% of them present only once. Sequenced sample: peripheral blood. The receptors derive from a woman between 45 and 65 years old with COVID-19, enrolled during active disease. The CDR3 runs from the conserved cysteine through the conserved F or W.

V: TRBV25-1
CDR3: CASSGTGGPNYGYTF

V: TRBV5-1
CDR3: CASSLDEGAGQRIGELFF

V: TRBV5-4
CDR3: CASSLRPGRDQPQHF

V: TRBV2
CDR3: CASSELRGQGYGYTF

V: TRBV2
CDR3: CASKKEPQLNYGYTF

V: TRBV2
CDR3: CASRVQGLHGYTF

V: TRBV6-5
CDR3: CASRDRGSNQPQHF

V: TRBV29-1
CDR3: CSATGGSHNEQFF

V: TRBV6-6
CDR3: CASSPQKGQAFNQPQHF

V: TRBV29-1
CDR3: CSVEGGRVSGANVLTF

V: TRBV2
CDR3: CASRATEETQYF

V: TRBV25-1
CDR3: CASSEQGGTGELFF

V: TRBV9
CDR3: CASSTPGGGAGELFF

V: TRBV7-3
CDR3: CASSLSSGGTQYF

V: TRBV19
CDR3: CASSIADRKDTEAFF

V: TRBV27
CDR3: CASTLTQGSTDTQYF

V: TRBV19
CDR3: CASKYGTGRNEQFF

V: TRBV30
CDR3: CAWGRGRNQPQHF

V: TRBV5-1
CDR3: CASSALQGRQYF

V: TRBV28
CDR3: CASSRSRRSQGELFF

V: TRBV10-3
CDR3: CAISEPGSTVEAFF

V: TRBV30
CDR3: CACPVTSGKQETQYF

V: TRBV27
CDR3: CASSSPGLARVREQFF

V: TRBV19
CDR3: CASSIGQINGYTF

V: TRBV2
CDR3: CASSLLSSGANVLTF

V: TRBV29-1
CDR3: CSVEDPTAGGYTF

V: TRBV24-1
CDR3: CATSVQDRGEETQYF

V: TRBV9
CDR3: CASSRRTGSTEAFF